These 14 T cell receptor beta chains share one sample of origin, sequenced in a study of blood T cells in healthy people across ages. A second 7 to 11 cycle PCR used barcoded and J-beta primers. TCRdb re-analysed the 5' RACE reads in MiXCR, keeping a single row per CDR3 protein. The data hold around 750,000 distinct CDR3 sequences, with roughly 53% observed a single time. What was sequenced was blood. The receptors stem from an elderly man in good health.

The rearrangement joins TRBV5-1 to TRBJ1-1; 10 nucleotides agree with TRBD1. The CDR3 consists of 18 residues. The trim removed 4 bases at V and 5 bases at J, leaving 17 bases unmatched. Germline V gene lookup returns CDR1 SGHRS and CDR2 YFSETQ. DNA of the CDR3: TGCGCCAGCAGCCTCACTCCGGGACAGGGGAAAAGAAGTACTGAAGCTTTCTTT. Amino acid sequence: CASSLTPGQGKRSTEAFF.

The CDR3 reads CSARNWLAGRSEQFF. The CDR3 nucleotides are TGCAGTGCTAGGAATTGGCTAGCGGGAAGGAGTGAGCAGTTCTTC. The rearrangement uses TRBV20-1 and TRBJ2-1; 9 positions match TRBD2. The CDR3 length is 15 residues. J gave up 9 bases and V 3 bases, and 12 bases lay outside the gene matches. Looked up from germline, CDR1 is DFQATT and CDR2 is SNEGSKA (reference sequence).

The chain links TRBV29-1 to TRBJ2-1; 11 bases map to TRBD1. V was clipped by 4 bases and J by 7 bases; unmatched bases: 9. Per the germline V gene, CDR1 is SQVTM and CDR2 is ANQGSEA. This CDR3 spans 15 amino acids. CDR3 loop: CSVGAAGQGGNEQFF. The CDR3 DNA reads as TGCAGCGTTGGGGCCGCGGGACAGGGGGGGAATGAGCAGTTCTTC.

The chain carries TRBV15 and TRBJ2-1; D unresolved. Trimming took off 3 bases at V and 6 bases at J, with 12 bases between the two ends. CDR1 and CDR2 from the germline V gene are LNHNV and YYDKDF (reference sequence). This CDR3 is built from 14 residues. CDR3 bases: TGTGCCACCAGCAGTGACTCCTGGGGCAATGAGCAGTTCTTC. The encoded protein is CATSSDSWGNEQFF. Based on the CDR3 plus reference TRBV15 and TRBJ2-1, the full variable domain is DAMVIQNPRYQVTQFGKPVTLSCSQTLNHNVMYWYQQKSSQAPKLLFHYYDKDFNNEADTPDNFQSRRPNTSFCFLDIRSPGLGDTAMYLCATSSDSWGNEQFFGPGTRLTVL.

The V gene is TRBV20-1, the J gene TRBJ2-7; 9 bases line up with TRBD1. V shed 5 bases and J 7 bases; nucleotides not matched to a gene: 15. This CDR3 spans 15 amino acids. Germline CDR1 reads DFQATT; CDR2 reads SNEGSKA (reference sequence). The CDR3 loop is CSAVDPGQGPGEQYF. CDR3 nucleotides: TGCAGTGCTGTCGACCCGGGACAGGGTCCCGGGGAGCAGTACTTC.

The genes are TRBV6-6 and TRBJ2-5; 9 bases align to TRBD2. The CDR3 consists of 12 residues. Germline CDR1 is MNHNY and CDR2 is SVGAGI (reference sequence). J lost 11 bases, V lost 5 bases, and 6 bases had no gene match. The CDR3 here is CASSAGTSFQYF. In DNA, the CDR3 is TGTGCCAGCAGTGCCGGGACTAGCTTTCAGTACTTC.

To note about this clonotype: Given a much more abundant clone one base away, this may be a read error. The chain recombines TRBV9 with TRBJ2-1; D assignment may be TRBD1 or TRBD2 (7 bases each). The CDR3 spans 17 residues. CDR1 and CDR2 (germline): SGDLS, YYNGEE. V dropped 5 bases and J dropped 1 base, with 19 bases sitting between them. CDR3 bases: TGTGCCAGCAGATCTAGGGGGCGGGAGTGGTCCTACAATGAGCAGTTCTTC. This codes for CASRSRGREWSYNEQFF.

J is TRBJ2-7 and V is TRBV6-1; 8 bases map to TRBD1. The CDR3 runs to 15 residues. Per germline, CDR1 MNHNS and CDR2 SASEGT. Trimming cost V 5 bases and J 3 bases; bases outside gene matches: 9. This CDR3 is CASSTVGDRNYEQYF. The DNA of the CDR3 is TGTGCCAGCAGTACGGTGGGGGACAGGAACTACGAGCAGTACTTC.

This clonotype appeared a few times. The chain links TRBV29-1 to TRBJ2-5, with D possibly TRBD2 on 6 matching bases. This CDR3 contains 13 residues. Trimming took 6 bases from V and 1 from J, leaving 12 bases between them. In germline, CDR1 is SQVTM, CDR2 ANQGSEA. In nucleotides, the CDR3 is TGCAGCGTGGCAGCGGGCATCCAAGAGACCCAGTACTTC. This codes for CSVAAGIQETQYF.

The chain joins TRBV21-1 to TRBJ1-4; TRBD1, the table's D call, was not compared with the DNA. TRBV21-1 is a pseudogene. The CDR3 sequence is 14 residues long. As DNA, the CDR3 is TGTGCCAGCAGCAACCTGTCCCCCGGGGAAAAACTGTTTTTT. Its translation is CASSNLSPGEKLFF.

V usage is TRBV20-1 and J usage is TRBJ1-5; D unresolved. V lost 3 bases and J 3 bases, leaving 9 bases between the germline ends. The V gene's germline CDR1 is DFQATT and CDR2 SNEGSKA (reference sequence). This CDR3 has 13 amino acids. The CDR3 coding sequence is TGCAGTGCTAGTAGAGGAGACAATCAGCCCCAGCATTTT. Translated, it gives CSASRGDNQPQHF.

The genes are TRBV12-3 or TRBV12-4 and TRBJ2-1; D gene unclear. The CDR3 has 13 amino acids. The germline V and J ends were trimmed by 3 bases and 6 bases, with 9 bases remaining between them. CDR3 nucleotides: TGTGCCAGCAGTTTGGCCCCCGGCAATGAGCAGTTCTTC. Protein sequence: CASSLAPGNEQFF.

The gene calls are TRBV5-1 and TRBJ2-5, with TRBD2 identical over 9 bases. Germline CDR1 and CDR2: SGHRS and YFSETQ. This CDR3 is 17 amino acids long. J was trimmed by 4 bases and V by 1 base; bases with no gene match: 11. The DNA of the CDR3 is TGCGCCAGCAGCTTGTACAATTGGCTAGCGGGACGAGAGACCCAGTACTTC. It translates to CASSLYNWLAGRETQYF.

The table lists this clonotype with many counts. The V and J genes are TRBV29-1 and TRBJ2-7; TRBD1 matches at 9 bases. V shed 3 bases and J 4 bases; nucleotides not matched to a gene: 10. There are 15 residues in the CDR3. Germline CDR1 SQVTM, CDR2 ANQGSEA. The CDR3 DNA is TGCAGCGTTGACTCGGGACAGGGCATCGGGTACGAGCAGTACTTC. Protein product: CSVDSGQGIGYEQYF.